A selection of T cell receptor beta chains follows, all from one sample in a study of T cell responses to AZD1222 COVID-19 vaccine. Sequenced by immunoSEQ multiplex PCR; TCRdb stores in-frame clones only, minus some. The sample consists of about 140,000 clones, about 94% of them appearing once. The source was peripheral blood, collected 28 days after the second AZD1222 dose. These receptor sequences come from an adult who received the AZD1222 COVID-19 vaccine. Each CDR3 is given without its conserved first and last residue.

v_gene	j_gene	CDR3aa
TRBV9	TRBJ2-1	ASSASGSSYNEQF
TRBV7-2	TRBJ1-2	ASSLGGQGANYGYT
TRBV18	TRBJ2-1	ASSKSDRAHHEQF
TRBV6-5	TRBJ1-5	ASSTSNQPQH
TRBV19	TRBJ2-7	ASSMRGSGFQDEQY
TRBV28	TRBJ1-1	ASSRQGGAF
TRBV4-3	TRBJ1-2	ASSLRRQGSFYGYT
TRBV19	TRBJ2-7	ASSIDPYEQY
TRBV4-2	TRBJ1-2	ASSLRGTDGYT
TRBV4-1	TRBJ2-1	ASSPQLAVPYNEQF
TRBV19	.	ASSIVVGANEQF
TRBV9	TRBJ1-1	ASSPLGGRPGTEAF
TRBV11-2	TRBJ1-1	ASSLTGTEAF
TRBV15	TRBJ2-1	ATSRAGQGTYNEQF
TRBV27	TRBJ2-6	ASSLRGTSSGANVLT
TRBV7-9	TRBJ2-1	ASSGQGSSYNEQF
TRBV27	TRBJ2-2	ASSPQTEAGELF
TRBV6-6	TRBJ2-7	ASSYSMGQLPYEQY
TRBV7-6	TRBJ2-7	ASSLGQFYEQY
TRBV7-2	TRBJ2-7	ASSPGTGKDEQY
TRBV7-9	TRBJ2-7	ASSLAAAGAGEQY
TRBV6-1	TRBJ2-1	ASSELAGGVDEQF
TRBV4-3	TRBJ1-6	ASSQEPQGLNSPLH
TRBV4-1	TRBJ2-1	ASSQASGAYNEQF
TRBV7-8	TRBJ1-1	ASSLSENTEAF
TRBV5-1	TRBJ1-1	ASSSGQNTEAF
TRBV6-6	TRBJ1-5	ASSPPGNQPQH
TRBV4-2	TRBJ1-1	ASSPGQGNTEAF
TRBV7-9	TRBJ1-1	ASRDRRNTEAF
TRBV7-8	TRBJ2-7	ASSSTTGSYEQY
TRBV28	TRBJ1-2	ASTEEGSYYGYT
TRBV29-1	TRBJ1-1	SVGQGGTEAF
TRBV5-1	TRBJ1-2	ASSPSRGTGLNYGYT
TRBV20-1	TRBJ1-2	SAIAREGYT
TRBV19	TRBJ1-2	ASSQGGALGYT
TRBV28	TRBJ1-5	ASSLGRANQPQH
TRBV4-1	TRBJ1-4	ASSQDLKEEKGPTDPNEKLF
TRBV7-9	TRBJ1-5	ASSPAWGPNQPQH
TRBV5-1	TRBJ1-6	ASSFGRGENSPLH
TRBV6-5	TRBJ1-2	ASSLADRNYGYT
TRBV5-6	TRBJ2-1	ASSLTGDYYNEQF
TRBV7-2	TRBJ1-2	ASSLGGQMIYGYT
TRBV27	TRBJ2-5	ASSLSGRMETQY
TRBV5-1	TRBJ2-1	ASSLWDSDNEQF
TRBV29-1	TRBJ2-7	SPPGTSGTNEQY